A single sample gave rise to the 12 T cell receptor beta chains below, sequenced in a study of tumor-infiltrating lymphocytes in primary liver carcinoma. It was from approximately 22-30 mg of unsorted bulk tissue that RNA and DNA were co-extracted. TCR beta cDNA was prepared out of roughly 0.5 ug total RNA by means of a constant-region primer. Three rounds of nested multiplex PCR with slightly modified ARM-PCR produced TCR beta libraries. Use of TRBV1-TRBV30 forward primers with a C-beta reverse primer characterized the first two PCR rounds, which lasted around 11 cycles each. In TCRdb, the multiplex PCR reads were re-called with MiXCR into one record per CDR3 protein. The sample lists 40,000 to 60,000 distinct CDR3 sequences, about 80% seen once, with about a quarter in the top ten. Input material: liver tumor tissue from sampling region 3. Subset reported: tumor region T3, left-lateral pole. The receptors derive from a man aged 35 to 55 with primary liver carcinoma and hepatitis B virus infection.

Points on this clonotype: One junction end does not reproduce the germline sequence, and a read error may be involved. The chain employs TRBV12-3 or TRBV12-4 and TRBJ2-3; weak D call: TRBD2 (6 bases). The length of the CDR3 is 15 residues. This CDR3 is CASILNSGVTGTQFF. Written as DNA, the CDR3 is TGTGCCAGCATCTTGAATAGCGGTGTTACAGGTACGCAGTTTTTT.

The rearrangement joins TRBV9 to TRBJ2-3; no clear D gene. Germline CDR1 and CDR2: SGDLS and YYNGEE. Trimming removed 0 bases at V and 4 bases at J, with 9 bases between. The CDR3 covers 14 residues. The CDR3 region has the DNA TGTGCCAGCAGCGTAGGGGGATACTCAGATACGCAGTATTTT. This encodes CASSVGGYSDTQYF.

The sample holds many counts of this clonotype. The chain joins TRBV29-1 to TRBJ2-7; 10 bases agree with TRBD2. The J segment lost 1 base and the V segment lost 2 bases, leaving 2 bases of the junction unmatched. This CDR3 is built from 14 residues. CDR1 is SQVTM and CDR2 is ANQGSEA in the germline V gene. The CDR3 DNA reads as TGCAGCGTTGAACTAGCGGGAGTTTCCTACGAGCAGTACTTC. The encoded protein is CSVELAGVSYEQYF.

This clonotype was detected once. At one of its ends the junction is not consistent with the germline gene, which may arise from a read error. CDR3 residues: CAGSLGLASGYQETQYF. The CDR3 nucleotides read TGTGCCGGCAGCTTGGGGCTAGCAAGTGGGTACCAAGAGACCCAGTACTTT. The J gene is TRBJ2-5, the V gene TRBV5-5; either TRBD1 or TRBD2 may supply D (5 bases each). CDR1 and CDR2 (germline): SGHKS, YYEKEE (reference sequence). The CDR3 consists of 17 residues.

Points on this clonotype: The junction differs from germline at one of its ends, possibly a read error. The genes are TRBV10-3 and TRBJ1-4; 7 bases align to TRBD1. Looked up from germline, CDR1 is ENHRY and CDR2 is SYGVKD. CDR3 length: 15 residues. The CDR3 is CAISPGTEDNEKLFF. The DNA of the CDR3 is TGTGCTATCAGTCCCGGGACAGAGGATAATGAAAAACTGTTTTTT.

In its sample, this clonotype was seen many times. CDR3 in amino acids: CASSAYYPDTQYF. CDR3 coding DNA: TGTGCCAGCAGCGCCTACTATCCCGATACGCAGTATTTT. The V and J genes are TRBV7-9 and TRBJ2-3; D not resolved. The germline V gene encodes CDR1 SEHNR and CDR2 FQNEAQ (reference sequence). The CDR3 is made up of 13 amino acids. The V and J ends lost 5 bases and 6 bases respectively, with 12 bases between them.

The chain uses TRBV5-1 and TRBJ2-7; D is uncertain. The germline CDR1 and CDR2 sequences are SGHRS and YFSETQ. CDR3 size: 14 residues. CDR3 sequence: CTTASLAEASEQYF. The CDR3 DNA sequence: TGCACCACCGCATCGCTGGCGGAAGCTTCCGAGCAGTACTTC. The complete variable domain, with remaining parts taken from reference TRBV5-1 and TRBJ2-7, reads KAGVTQTPRYLIKTRGQQVTLSCSPISGHRSVSWYQQTPGQGLQFLFEYFSETQRNKGNFPGRFSGRQFSNSRSEMNVSTLELGDSALYLCTTASLAEASEQYFGPGTRLTVT.

The sample holds a few counts of this clonotype. A read error may explain this, as a much larger clone is one base away. The rearrangement links TRBV6-4 to TRBJ1-2, with D perhaps TRBD1 (6 bases). Germline CDR1 MRHNA, CDR2 SNTAGT. The CDR3 is 10 residues long. The CDR3 reads CDSSGTGYTF. The CDR3 DNA follows: TGTGACAGCAGTGGGACAGGCTACACCTTC.

Remarks on this clonotype: One junction end does not reproduce the germline sequence, and a read error may be involved. This chain links TRBV29-1 with TRBJ2-1, with D possibly being TRBD2 (5 bases). Germline values: CDR1 SQVTM, CDR2 ANQGSEA. The CDR3 has 13 residues. The CDR3 reads CSAEGIDYTEQFF. DNA for the CDR3: TGCAGCGCTGAAGGGATTGACTACACTGAGCAGTTCTTC.

Points on this clonotype: A much bigger clone sits one base away, suggesting this may be a read error. The V and J genes are TRBV2 and TRBJ2-7; D is unclear. Germline CDR1 and CDR2: SNHLY and FYNNEI. This CDR3 region has 11 residues. The V and J ends lost 8 bases and 5 bases respectively, with 10 bases between them. The CDR3, as DNA: TGTGCCAGCCGTAGAAAAAACGAGCAGTACTTC. Translating gives CASRRKNEQYF.

A word on this clonotype: One end of the junction is discordant with germline, which a read error may explain. The chain is built from TRBV6-5 and TRBJ2-2; D unresolved. The CDR3 consists of 17 residues. Germline V gene sequence: CDR1 MNHEY, CDR2 SVGAGI. The CDR3 loop is CASSLRPHGVNTVELFF. CDR3 DNA: TGTGCCAGCAGTCTTCGCCCACATGGAGTGAACACCGTGGAGCTGTTTTTT.

A remark on this clonotype: One end of the junction is discordant with germline, which a read error may explain. The V and J genes are TRBV4-2 and TRBJ1-2; D is perhaps TRBD1 (6 bases). The V gene's germline CDR1 is LGHNA and CDR2 YNFKEQ. The CDR3 loop spans 16 amino acids. This CDR3 is CDSSRDWGQGGQGYTF. CDR3 bases: TGTGACAGCAGCCGAGATTGGGGCCAAGGGGGGCAAGGCTACACCTTC.